This is a list of T cell receptor beta chains from one sample in a study of long-term antiretroviral therapy in people with HIV. Assay: immunoSEQ multiplex PCR; the TCRdb copy retains only in-frame clones and omits some. Of around 25,000 clones in the sample, 86% were seen once. The source material was unsorted PBMCs, sampled 1.9 years after starting antiretroviral therapy. The receptor set was obtained from a woman between 25 and 40 years old with HIV. CDR3s include the opening cysteine and the closing phenylalanine or tryptophan. Each record gives: clone size, V gene, J gene, D gene, CDR3 DNA, CDR3 protein. The D gene is left open where the match is weak. Clone size is shown for a subset of rows, as once, few, many or a class of expanded clone.

clone_size: NA
v_call: TRBV7-8
j_call: TRBJ1-5
d_call: NA
cdr3_nt: TGTGCCAGCAGCTTAGCACTCTATGGGGCAGCACCCAGCCCCCAGCATTTT
cdr3_aa: CASSLALYGAAPSPQHF

clone_size: NA
v_call: TRBV6-6
j_call: TRBJ1-1
d_call: NA
cdr3_nt: TGTGCCAGCACCGGGGCGGGGAACACTGAAGCTTTCTTT
cdr3_aa: CASTGAGNTEAFF

clone_size: NA
v_call: TRBV9
j_call: TRBJ1-1
d_call: TRBD1
cdr3_nt: TGTGCCAGCAGCCGCTCTTCAGGGGGGGCTTTCTTT
cdr3_aa: CASSRSSGGAFF

clone_size: NA
v_call: TRBV6-6
j_call: TRBJ1-5
d_call: NA
cdr3_nt: TGTGCCAGCAGTCCCCGGGGGGGGGAAAGCAATCAGCCCCAGCATTTT
cdr3_aa: CASSPRGGESNQPQHF

clone_size: NA
v_call: TRBV19
j_call: TRBJ1-1
d_call: NA
cdr3_nt: TGTGCCAGTCAGAGATGGGAGGGTGTGAGTGAAGCTTTCTTT
cdr3_aa: CASQRWEGVSEAFF

clone_size: NA
v_call: TRBV13
j_call: TRBJ2-7
d_call: TRBD2
cdr3_nt: TGTGCCAGCAGCGTAGGCCACCGGACTAGCGTTGGCTACGAGCAGTACTTC
cdr3_aa: CASSVGHRTSVGYEQYF

clone_size: few
v_call: TRBV7-7
j_call: TRBJ1-5
d_call: TRBD1
cdr3_nt: TGTGCCAGCAGCTTCTTCACAACAGGGGGCGGGGGCAATCAGCCCCAGCATTTT
cdr3_aa: CASSFFTTGGGGNQPQHF

clone_size: NA
v_call: TRBV29-1
j_call: TRBJ1-1
d_call: NA
cdr3_nt: TGCAGCGTTGAACGGGAAGCGGGCACTGAAGCTTTCTTT
cdr3_aa: CSVEREAGTEAFF

clone_size: NA
v_call: TRBV6-6
j_call: TRBJ1-6
d_call: NA
cdr3_nt: TGTGCCAGCAGTTACACGACAGGTCAGGGTAATTCACCCCTCCACTTT
cdr3_aa: CASSYTTGQGNSPLHF

clone_size: NA
v_call: TRBV29-1
j_call: TRBJ1-2
d_call: NA
cdr3_nt: TGCAGCGTTGATAGCCACATTAACTATGGCTACACCTTC
cdr3_aa: CSVDSHINYGYTF

clone_size: NA
v_call: TRBV27
j_call: TRBJ2-1
d_call: NA
cdr3_nt: TGTGCCAGCAGTTCCGTCTGGGGTGAGCAGTTCTTC
cdr3_aa: CASSSVWGEQFF

clone_size: NA
v_call: TRBV27
j_call: TRBJ1-2
d_call: NA
cdr3_nt: TGTGCCAGCAGTGATGACGCTCGAAACTATGGCTACACCTTC
cdr3_aa: CASSDDARNYGYTF

clone_size: NA
v_call: TRBV19
j_call: TRBJ2-7
d_call: TRBD1
cdr3_nt: TGTGCCAGTAGTCCGGGACAGGGAGTCTACGAGCAGTACTTC
cdr3_aa: CASSPGQGVYEQYF

clone_size: NA
v_call: TRBV7-9
j_call: TRBJ2-5
d_call: TRBD2
cdr3_nt: TGTGCCAGCAGACCTACTAGCGGGGGGGCCGGGGAGACCCAGTACTTC
cdr3_aa: CASRPTSGGAGETQYF

clone_size: NA
v_call: TRBV5-5
j_call: TRBJ1-4
d_call: NA
cdr3_nt: TGTGCCAGCAGCTTGGGGATCACAGCAACTAATGAAAAACTGTTTTTT
cdr3_aa: CASSLGITATNEKLFF

clone_size: NA
v_call: TRBV6-6
j_call: TRBJ1-1
d_call: NA
cdr3_nt: TGTGCCAGCAGCCTGGGACTCTCGAACACTGAAGCTTTCTTT
cdr3_aa: CASSLGLSNTEAFF

clone_size: NA
v_call: TRBV13
j_call: TRBJ1-2
d_call: NA
cdr3_nt: TGTGCCAGCAGCCAACAGGGAAACTATGGCTACACCTTC
cdr3_aa: CASSQQGNYGYTF

clone_size: NA
v_call: TRBV6-1
j_call: TRBJ2-6
d_call: NA
cdr3_nt: TGTGCCAGTCGGGGAGGACCCTCTGGGGCCAACGTCCTGACTTTC
cdr3_aa: CASRGGPSGANVLTF

clone_size: NA
v_call: TRBV18
j_call: TRBJ1-2
d_call: TRBD1
cdr3_nt: TGTGCCAGCTCACCTACCCTTTGGGACAGCTCTAACTATGGCTACACCTTC
cdr3_aa: CASSPTLWDSSNYGYTF

clone_size: NA
v_call: TRBV5-4
j_call: TRBJ1-3
d_call: NA
cdr3_nt: TGTGCCAGCAGCCCAGGGACGGCCTCTGGAAACACCATATATTTT
cdr3_aa: CASSPGTASGNTIYF

clone_size: NA
v_call: TRBV7-6
j_call: TRBJ2-5
d_call: NA
cdr3_nt: TGTGCCAGCAGCTTAGTCGCGACTAGGGGTTTAGAGACCCAGTACTTC
cdr3_aa: CASSLVATRGLETQYF

clone_size: NA
v_call: TRBV15
j_call: TRBJ1-1
d_call: NA
cdr3_nt: TGTGCCACCAGCAGAGACCGGGCGCGGAACACTGAAGCTTTCTTT
cdr3_aa: CATSRDRARNTEAFF

clone_size: NA
v_call: TRBV5-1
j_call: TRBJ2-1
d_call: NA
cdr3_nt: TGCGCCAGCAGCCAAAGAGTCAATGAGCAGTTCTTC
cdr3_aa: CASSQRVNEQFF

clone_size: NA
v_call: TRBV4-2
j_call: TRBJ1-2
d_call: TRBD1
cdr3_nt: TGTGCCAGCAGCCAGGCGACCTCTACAGGGGCGCGGTATGGCTACACCTTC
cdr3_aa: CASSQATSTGARYGYTF

clone_size: NA
v_call: TRBV6-5
j_call: TRBJ2-2
d_call: NA
cdr3_nt: TGTGCCAGCGGGGGCGACGGGGAGCTGTTTTTT
cdr3_aa: CASGGDGELFF

clone_size: NA
v_call: TRBV6-5
j_call: TRBJ1-3
d_call: NA
cdr3_nt: TGTGCCAGCAGTTATCTACCGGGAGGTGGAAACACCATATATTTT
cdr3_aa: CASSYLPGGGNTIYF

clone_size: NA
v_call: TRBV27
j_call: TRBJ1-2
d_call: NA
cdr3_nt: TGTGCCAGCAGTTTTGGCGGCTATGGCTACACCTTC
cdr3_aa: CASSFGGYGYTF

clone_size: NA
v_call: TRBV29-1
j_call: TRBJ1-1
d_call: NA
cdr3_nt: TGCAGCGTGGTCCAGGGAACGAACACTGAAGCTTTCTTT
cdr3_aa: CSVVQGTNTEAFF

clone_size: NA
v_call: TRBV29-1
j_call: TRBJ2-5
d_call: NA
cdr3_nt: TGCAGCGTCCCTGAAGAGACCCAGTACTTC
cdr3_aa: CSVPEETQYF

clone_size: once
v_call: TRBV9
j_call: TRBJ2-1
d_call: TRBD1
cdr3_nt: TGTGCCAGCAGCACCGGGACAGGGGGCTCCTACAATGAGCAGTTCTTC
cdr3_aa: CASSTGTGGSYNEQFF

clone_size: NA
v_call: TRBV9
j_call: TRBJ2-7
d_call: NA
cdr3_nt: TGTGCCAGCAGCGTAGAACCGAGCATCACCTCCGAGCAGTACTTC
cdr3_aa: CASSVEPSITSEQYF